A single sample is the source of the 29 T cell receptor beta chains below, sequenced in a study of blood T cell repertoires in COVID-19. Sequencing was performed with immunoSEQ multiplex PCR; in TCRdb, only in-frame clones are kept and a portion is missing. Counted here are 100,000 to 150,000 clones, more than 60% occurring once; the ten biggest clones make up less than 2.5%. Material for sequencing was peripheral blood. Receptors originate from a woman aged 70-85 years with acute or convalescent COVID-19.

This CDR3 is CASSFSASGGVQETQYF. The CDR3 DNA reads TGCGCCAGCAGCTTCTCGGCGAGCGGGGGGGTTCAAGAGACCCAGTACTTC. The chain combines TRBV5-1 with TRBJ2-5; 10 positions agree with TRBD2. The V and J ends lost 2 bases and 2 bases, in that order; junction bases with no gene match: 9. CDR1 and CDR2 from the germline V gene are SGHRS and YFSETQ. The CDR3 contains 17 residues.

The V and J genes are TRBV9 and TRBJ2-5; weak D call: TRBD1 (8 bases). The germline V gene has CDR1 SGDLS and CDR2 YYNGEE. Trimming pared 4 bases from V and 5 bases from J, leaving 15 bases between. This CDR3 spans 14 amino acids. The DNA of the CDR3 is TGTGCCAGCAGCTTACAGGGGGGGTACGAGACCCAGTACTTC. Encoded protein: CASSLQGGYETQYF. The whole variable domain, filled in from reference TRBV9 and TRBJ2-5, reads DSGVTQTPKHLITATGQRVTLRCSPRSGDLSVYWYQQSLDQGLQFLIQYYNGEERAKGNILERFSAQQFPDLHSELNLSSLELGDSALYFCASSLQGGYETQYFGPGTRLLVL.

V and J are TRBV10-1 and TRBJ2-3; possible D gene TRBD2, 5 bases. Trimming took off 0 bases at V and 2 bases at J, with 15 bases between the two ends. The CDR3 is 17 amino acids. Germline values: CDR1 WNHNN, CDR2 SYGVQD (reference sequence). The CDR3 bases are TGCGCCAGCAGTGAGTCCGGGCTAGCCCCCTCCACAGATACGCAGTATTTT. It codes for CASSESGLAPSTDTQYF.

This clone was counted between two and nine times. In DNA form, the CDR3 reads TGTGCCAGCAGTTTCCAAAGGCCAGGGGGCATCAACGAGCAGTACTTC. Its protein is CASSFQRPGGINEQYF. The V call is TRBV27, the J call TRBJ2-7; 8 bases align to TRBD1. From germline, CDR1 is MNHEY and CDR2 SMNVEV (reference sequence). V lost 3 bases to trimming and J lost 5 bases; unmatched junction nucleotides: 12. This CDR3 contains 16 residues.

V gene TRBV27 combines with J gene TRBJ1-2; TRBD1 is a possible D gene (5 bases). Trimming took off 2 bases at V and 4 bases at J, with 8 bases between the two ends. Germline V gives CDR1 MNHEY, CDR2 SMNVEV (reference sequence). CDR3 length: 13 residues. CDR3 sequence: CASSLTGLYGYTF. CDR3 in DNA: TGTGCCAGCAGTTTAACAGGTCTCTATGGCTACACCTTC.

This chain joins TRBV6-5 and TRBJ2-2; the match to TRBD2 covers 10 bases. This CDR3 region has 15 residues. The ends lost 6 bases at V and 5 bases at J; junction bases unmatched: 6. Germline V lookup: CDR1 MNHEY, CDR2 SVGAGI. Here the CDR3 DNA reads TGTGCCAGCAGCCTAGGACTAGCGGAAACCGGGGAGCTGTTTTTT. Residues: CASSLGLAETGELFF.

V and J are TRBV29-1 and TRBJ2-4, with 9 bases fitting TRBD1. The CDR3 consists of 15 residues. The V gene end was trimmed by 4 bases and the J gene end by 3 bases; junction bases not matched to a gene: 7. The germline V gene has CDR1 SQVTM and CDR2 ANQGSEA. Here the CDR3 DNA reads TGCAGCGTTGCTGCCGGGACAGGGATCAAAAACATTCAGTACTTC. It translates to CSVAAGTGIKNIQYF.

This clone was found a few times. The V gene is TRBV5-1, the J gene TRBJ1-2, with D uncertain. This CDR3 region has 14 residues. V lost 4 bases and J 8 bases, leaving 18 bases between the germline ends. Germline V gene data show CDR1 as SGHRS and CDR2 as YFSETQ. This CDR3 is CASSASVNGRGYTF. The CDR3 bases are TGCGCCAGCAGCGCCTCGGTAAACGGGAGGGGCTACACCTTC. Drawing the rest from reference TRBV5-1 and TRBJ1-2, the complete variable domain is KAGVTQTPRYLIKTRGQQVTLSCSPISGHRSVSWYQQTPGQGLQFLFEYFSETQRNKGNFPGRFSGRQFSNSRSEMNVSTLELGDSALYLCASSASVNGRGYTFGSGTRLTVV.

J is TRBJ2-7 and V is TRBV7-6, with a tentative D call TRBD1 (7 bases). This CDR3 region has 14 residues. Germline lookup yields CDR1 SGHVS and CDR2 FNYEAQ. V lost 5 bases and J 3 bases, leaving 14 bases between the germline ends. CDR3 DNA: TGTGCCAGCAGCCGAGGCGGGACAGTCTACGAGCAGTACTTC. Protein sequence: CASSRGGTVYEQYF.

The sample holds a few counts of this clone. Other DNA sequences from this sample encode an identical CDR3 as well. The V gene is TRBV5-1, the J gene TRBJ1-2; TRBD1 agrees at 8 bases. The ends lost 0 bases at V and 6 bases at J; junction bases unmatched: 4. In germline, CDR1 is SGHRS, CDR2 YFSETQ. CDR3 length equals 14 residues. CDR3 nucleotides: TGCGCCAGCAGCTTGGAAGGACAGGGTAATGGCTACACCTTC. As protein: CASSLEGQGNGYTF.

The V call is TRBV25-1, the J call TRBJ1-4; TRBD1 aligns across 7 bases. J gave up 7 bases and V 5 bases, and 7 bases lay outside the gene matches. The CDR3 contains 14 residues. Germline CDR1 MGHDK, CDR2 SYGVNS. The CDR3 region is CASSRQGRGEKLFF. CDR3 DNA: TGTGCCAGCAGTCGACAGGGCCGGGGTGAAAAACTGTTTTTT. Together with reference TRBV25-1 and TRBJ1-4, the CDR3 gives the full variable domain: EADIYQTPRYLVIGTGKKITLECSQTMGHDKMYWYQQDPGMELHLIHYSYGVNSTEKGDLSSESTVSRIRTEHFPLTLESARPSHTSQYLCASSRQGRGEKLFFGSGTQLSVL.

This clone came up a few times. The rearrangement links TRBV29-1 to TRBJ2-3, with D hard to call. Trimming pared 7 bases from V and 6 bases from J, leaving 8 bases between. Germline loops: CDR1 SQVTM, CDR2 ANQGSEA. This CDR3 has 10 residues. DNA for the CDR3: TGCAGCGCAGCTGAGGATACGCAGTATTTT. Translating it yields CSAAEDTQYF.

This clone was recorded at least ten times. The chain recombines TRBV3-1 (or the pseudogene TRBV3-2) with TRBJ1-2; 9 nucleotides agree with TRBD1. CDR1 LGHDT and CDR2 YNNKEL come from the germline V gene (reference sequence). There are 14 residues in the CDR3. V dropped 4 bases and J dropped 2; count of bases not matched to a gene: 2. The CDR3 coding sequence is TGTGCCAGCAGCCTCGGGACAGGGAACTATGGCTACACCTTC. This codes for CASSLGTGNYGYTF.

This clone is a singleton in its sample. This chain joins TRBV4-1 and TRBJ2-5; TRBD2 is a possible D gene (5 bases). Germline CDR1 MGHRA, CDR2 YSYEKL. Between the trimmed V and J ends, which lost 1 base and 5 bases, there was a span of 20 bases. The CDR3 is 17 residues long. As DNA, the CDR3 is TGCGCCAGCAGCCAAGGAGTTTCGGGAATCCCGGGGGAGACCCAGTACTTC. It codes for CASSQGVSGIPGETQYF.

This clone occurred many times. The chain carries TRBV6-1 and TRBJ2-7, with TRBD2 matching 8 bases. The CDR3 is made up of 16 amino acids. Germline-derived CDR1 and CDR2 are MNHNS and SASEGT. V dropped 1 base and J dropped 4; count of bases not matched to a gene: 9. CDR3 region: CASSEDSGGLVYEQYF. DNA for the CDR3: TGTGCCAGCAGTGAAGACTCGGGGGGGCTAGTATACGAGCAGTACTTC.

V is TRBV3-1 (or the pseudogene TRBV3-2) and J is TRBJ2-7; D gene ambiguous. The CDR3 consists of 14 residues. Germline V gene data show CDR1 as LGHDT and CDR2 as YNNKEL (reference sequence). The V end was cut by 0 bases, the J end by 3 bases, with 9 bases between. The CDR3 region is CASSQEGYYYEQYF. CDR3 bases: TGTGCCAGCAGCCAAGAAGGCTACTACTACGAGCAGTACTTC.

The chain combines TRBV19 with TRBJ1-3; a possible D gene is TRBD1 (5 bases). Germline lookup yields CDR1 LNHDA and CDR2 SQIVND (reference sequence). V lost 8 bases, J lost 3 bases, and 11 bases lay in between. The CDR3 has 13 residues. In DNA, the CDR3 is TGTGCCAGTGCGGGGGGAGTTGGAAACACCATATATTTT. Protein sequence: CASAGGVGNTIYF. The variable domain in full, with the rest retrieved from reference TRBV19 and TRBJ1-3, is DGGITQSPKYLFRKEGQNVTLSCEQNLNHDAMYWYRQDPGQGLRLIYYSQIVNDFQKGDIAEGYSVSREKKESFPLTVTSAQKNPTAFYLCASAGGVGNTIYFGEGSWLTVV.

V is TRBV10-3 and J is TRBJ1-1; 8 bases align to TRBD1. Unmatched junction bases numbered 6, after V lost 8 bases and J lost 1 base. The V gene's germline CDR1 is ENHRY and CDR2 SYGVKD. This CDR3 region has 14 residues. The CDR3 DNA reads TGTGCCATCCTAAAAGGACAGGGGAACACTGAAGCTTTCTTT. Protein product: CAILKGQGNTEAFF.

The chain links TRBV4-1 to TRBJ2-7; 7 nucleotides match TRBD1. V was clipped by 1 base and J by 7 bases; unmatched bases: 7. This CDR3 is built from 14 residues. Germline values: CDR1 MGHRA, CDR2 YSYEKL. The CDR3 DNA is TGCGCCAGCAGCCAAGGCAGGGGGTATGAAGAGCAGTACTTC. It yields the protein CASSQGRGYEEQYF.

In this sample, this clone turned up a few times. This chain links TRBV5-4 with TRBJ2-5; 7 bases align to TRBD1. The CDR3 covers 14 residues. Trimming at V came to 0 bases and at J to 2 bases, leaving 1 base not matched to a gene. In germline, CDR1 is SGHNT, CDR2 YYREEE (reference sequence). For the CDR3, the DNA is TGTGCCAGCAGCTTGGGGGACAGTCAAGAGACCCAGTACTTC. Amino acid sequence: CASSLGDSQETQYF. The whole variable domain, remainder taken from reference TRBV5-4 and TRBJ2-5, is ETGVTQSPTHLIKTRGQQVTLRCSSQSGHNTVSWYQQALGQGPQFIFQYYREEENGRGNFPPRFSGLQFPNYSSELNVNALELDDSALYLCASSLGDSQETQYFGPGTRLLVL.

In this sample, this clone turned up a few times. The chain recombines TRBV2 with TRBJ1-2; a weak D match, TRBD1 (6 bases). This CDR3 has 13 residues. With 6 bases removed from V and 8 bases from J, the gap between germline ends came to 16 bases. Germline CDR1 and CDR2: SNHLY and FYNNEI. CDR3 loop: CASRYRVEGGYTF. CDR3 sequence (DNA): TGTGCCAGCAGATACAGGGTTGAAGGGGGCTACACCTTC.

J is TRBJ2-1 and V is TRBV2; tentatively, D is TRBD2 (5 bases). V lost 5 bases, J lost 6 bases, and 8 bases lay in between. CDR1 and CDR2 from the germline V gene are SNHLY and FYNNEI. The CDR3 is made up of 12 amino acids. DNA for the CDR3: TGTGCCAGCAGTCTAGCCTTCAATGAGCAGTTCTTC. It translates to CASSLAFNEQFF.

Ten or more counts support this clone. The V and J genes are TRBV11-2 and TRBJ2-1, with a tentative D call TRBD1 (6 bases). Germline CDR1 reads SGHAT; CDR2 reads FQNNGV. The CDR3 runs to 14 residues. Trimming removed 1 base from V and 7 bases from J, with 11 bases in between. The chain's CDR3 is CASSLGTAVNEQFF. The CDR3 DNA is TGTGCCAGCAGCTTAGGGACAGCCGTAAATGAGCAGTTCTTC. Complete variable domain (other parts from reference TRBV11-2 and TRBJ2-1): EAGVAQSPRYKIIEKRQSVAFWCNPISGHATLYWYQQILGQGPKLLIQFQNNGVVDDSQLPKDRFSAERLKGVDSTLKIQPAKLEDSAVYLCASSLGTAVNEQFFGPGTRLTVL.

V usage is TRBV20-1 and J usage is TRBJ2-2, with D uncertain. The ends were cut back, 3 bases at V and 7 bases at J, with 6 bases in the middle. Looked up from germline, CDR1 is DFQATT and CDR2 is SNEGSKA (reference sequence). The CDR3 contains 11 residues. The CDR3 DNA is TGCAGTGCTAGCCTACTCGGGGAGCTGTTTTTT. It translates to CSASLLGELFF.

The sample holds one count of this clone. The rearrangement uses TRBV18 and TRBJ2-2; the D is unclear. Looked up from germline, CDR1 is KGHSH and CDR2 is LQKENI. Trimming cost V 6 bases and J 1 base, with 9 bases left between them. The length of the CDR3 is 14 residues. The CDR3 DNA reads as TGTGCCAGCTCCGCCAGGCAGAACACCGGGGAGCTGTTTTTT. It codes for CASSARQNTGELFF.

This chain joins TRBV15 and TRBJ2-7, with 9 bases matching TRBD1. From germline, CDR1 is LNHNV and CDR2 YYDKDF (reference sequence). The length of the CDR3 is 15 residues. Trimming cost V 2 bases and J 0 bases; bases outside gene matches: 2. This CDR3 reads CATSRQQGASYEQYF. CDR3 DNA: TGTGCCACCAGCAGACAACAGGGGGCCTCCTACGAGCAGTACTTC.

This clone was seen just once. The V call is TRBV28, the J call TRBJ2-1; D might be TRBD2 (5 bases). The CDR3 spans 17 residues. With 4 bases removed from V and 0 bases from J, the gap between germline ends came to 16 bases. The germline V gene encodes CDR1 MDHEN and CDR2 SYDVKM. The CDR3 reads CASSSKAGMSSYNEQFF. CDR3 in DNA: TGTGCCAGCAGTTCTAAGGCGGGTATGAGCTCCTACAATGAGCAGTTCTTC.

This rearrangement joins TRBV12-3 or TRBV12-4 to TRBJ2-7, with D possibly matching TRBD1 (6 bases). There are 13 residues in the CDR3. V lost 3 bases and J 1 base, leaving 7 bases between the germline ends. The CDR3 region has the DNA TGTGCCAGCAGTTTTACAGGGTCCTACGAGCAGTACTTC. It yields the protein CASSFTGSYEQYF.

This clone showed up just once. V is TRBV12-5 and J is TRBJ2-1; possible D gene TRBD1, 6 bases. Trimming pared 6 bases from V and 2 bases from J, leaving 14 bases between. There are 15 residues in the CDR3. CDR1 is LGHNT, CDR2 FRNRAP, per germline. The DNA of the CDR3 is TGTGCTAGTGGGACCCAGGGGCTGACCTACAATGAGCAGTTCTTC. It is translated as CASGTQGLTYNEQFF. Together with reference TRBV12-5 and TRBJ2-1, the CDR3 gives the full variable domain: DARVTQTPRHKVTEMGQEVTMRCQPILGHNTVFWYRQTMMQGLELLAYFRNRAPLDDSGMPKDRFSAEMPDATLATLKIQPSEPRDSAVYFCASGTQGLTYNEQFFGPGTRLTVL.